This TCR beta chain was obtained from a study of cytomegalovirus exposure and HLA in healthy donors. As for this clone: The antigen remains unidentified.

60 Vbeta and 13 Jbeta primers were used in PCR. Method: immunoSEQ multiplex PCR; TCRdb's copy keeps in-frame clones and lacks some. The data show 130,000 to 150,000 clones, and the top ten clones hold approximately 2.5%. Per germline, CDR1 SGHDN and CDR2 FVKESK. With 5 bases removed from V and 7 bases from J, the gap between germline ends came to 18 bases. The length of the CDR3 is 14 residues. Points from the study as a whole: The HLA-A and HLA-B alleles of most subjects were reportedly predicted accurately from TCR beta sequences. Researchers counted 180 or so TCR beta chains as cytomegalovirus-associated. Later work showed greater clonal expansion in HLA-associated TCR beta chains than in equally common others. A few CMV-associated chains were confirmed in vitro to be specific for CMV antigens.

Material for sequencing was PBMCs. The receptor comes from a man between 35 and 55 years old in good health and CMV-seronegative. The genes are TRBV14 and TRBJ2-7, with a possible D match to TRBD2 (5 bases). The CDR3 here is CASSKRSGSLEQYF. CDR3 coding DNA: TGTGCCAGCAGCAAAAGGTCGGGGTCCTTAGAGCAGTACTTC.